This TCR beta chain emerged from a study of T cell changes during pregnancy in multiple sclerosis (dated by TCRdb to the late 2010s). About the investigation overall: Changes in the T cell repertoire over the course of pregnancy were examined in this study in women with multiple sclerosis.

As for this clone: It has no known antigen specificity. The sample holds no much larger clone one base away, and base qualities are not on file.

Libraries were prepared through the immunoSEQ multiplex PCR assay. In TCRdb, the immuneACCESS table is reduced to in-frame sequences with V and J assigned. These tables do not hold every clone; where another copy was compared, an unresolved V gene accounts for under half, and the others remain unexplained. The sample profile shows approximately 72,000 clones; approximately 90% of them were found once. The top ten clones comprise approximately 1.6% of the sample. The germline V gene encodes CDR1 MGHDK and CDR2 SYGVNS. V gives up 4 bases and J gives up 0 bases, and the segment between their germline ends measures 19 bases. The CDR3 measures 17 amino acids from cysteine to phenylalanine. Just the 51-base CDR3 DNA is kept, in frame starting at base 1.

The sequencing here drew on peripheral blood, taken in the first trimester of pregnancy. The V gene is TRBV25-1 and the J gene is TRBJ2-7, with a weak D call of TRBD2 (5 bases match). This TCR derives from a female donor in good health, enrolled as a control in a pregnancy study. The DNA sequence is TGTGCCAGCAGTGCCAGCCAGTTAGCGCCCAGCTCCTACGAGCAGTACTTC. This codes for CASSASQLAPSSYEQYF.